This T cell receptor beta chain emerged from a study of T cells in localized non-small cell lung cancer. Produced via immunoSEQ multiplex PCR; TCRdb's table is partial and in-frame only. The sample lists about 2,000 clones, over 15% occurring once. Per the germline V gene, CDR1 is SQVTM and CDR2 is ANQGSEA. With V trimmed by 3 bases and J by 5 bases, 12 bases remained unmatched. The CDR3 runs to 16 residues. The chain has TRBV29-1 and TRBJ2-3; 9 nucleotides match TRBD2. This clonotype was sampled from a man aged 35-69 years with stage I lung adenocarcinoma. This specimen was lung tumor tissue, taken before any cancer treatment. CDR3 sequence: CSVDEVSGSIVDTQYF. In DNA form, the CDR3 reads TGCAGCGTTGATGAGGTTAGCGGGAGTATCGTAGATACGCAGTATTTT.